This T cell receptor (beta chain) originates from a study of technical replicates of blood from several donors. This table comes from immunoSEQ multiplex PCR, and its TCRdb copy is limited to in-frame clones, with some not included. This sample has approximately 74,000 clones; 80% to 90% occur once, and the top ten carry roughly 4.8%. From germline, CDR1 is SGHKS and CDR2 YYEKEE (reference sequence). The CDR3 has 17 residues. V trimming: 3 bases; J trimming: 3 bases; junction bases outside the gene matches: 5. Material for sequencing was PBMCs. The genes are TRBV5-5 and TRBJ2-6, with 11 bases lining up with TRBD1. The clonotype originates from a human donor in good health. Some clones in this sample may be carry-over from other donors' samples. The CDR3 nucleotides are TGTGCCAGCAGCTCCGGGACAGGGGGTTTTGGGGCCAACGTCCTGACTTTC. Its protein is CASSSGTGGFGANVLTF.